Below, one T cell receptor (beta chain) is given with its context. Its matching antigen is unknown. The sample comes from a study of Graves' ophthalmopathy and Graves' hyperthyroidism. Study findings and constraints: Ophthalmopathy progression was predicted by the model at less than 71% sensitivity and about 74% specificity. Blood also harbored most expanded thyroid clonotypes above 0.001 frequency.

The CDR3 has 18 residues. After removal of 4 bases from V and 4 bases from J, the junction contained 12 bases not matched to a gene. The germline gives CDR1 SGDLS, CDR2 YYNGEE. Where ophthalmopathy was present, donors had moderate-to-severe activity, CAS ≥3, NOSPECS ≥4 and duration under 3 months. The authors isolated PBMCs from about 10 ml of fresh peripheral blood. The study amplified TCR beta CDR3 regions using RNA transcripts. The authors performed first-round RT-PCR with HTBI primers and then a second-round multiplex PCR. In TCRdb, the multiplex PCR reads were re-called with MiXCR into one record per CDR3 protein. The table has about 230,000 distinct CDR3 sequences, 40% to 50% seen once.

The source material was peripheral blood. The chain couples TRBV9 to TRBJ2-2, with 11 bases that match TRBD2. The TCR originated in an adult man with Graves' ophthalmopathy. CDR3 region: CASSLKGLAGGSTGELFF. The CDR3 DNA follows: TGTGCCAGCAGCCTCAAGGGGCTAGCGGGAGGAAGCACCGGGGAGCTGTTTTTT.